This T cell receptor (beta chain) was captured by sequencing in a study of long-term antiretroviral therapy in people with HIV (dated by TCRdb to between 2022 and 2023). About the investigation overall: The earliest samples were collected approximately a decade before the 2015 WHO recommendation for immediate ART, a period when ART was typically delayed until CD4 counts fell. A total of fewer than 200 cryopreserved PBMC samples were contributed to the cohort by 30 adults with confirmed HIV infection, with samples collected serially over a mean of roughly six years (range 1-12). This retrospective serial study examined whether starting ART and sustained HIV suppression were associated with changes in the composition and diversity of the TRB repertoire in peripheral blood. Among the roughly 30 participants with HIV, roughly eleven were female. No cross-contamination during QIAcube processing was shown when test extractions of a monoclonal T-cell line were performed alongside approximately 32 polyclonal samples.

The immunoSEQ hsTCRB v3.0 assay was used at survey level resolution to sequence the TRB variable region. TRB sequencing targeted a depth of roughly 35,000-55,000 T-cell genomes per sample. Pooled TRB libraries were sequenced on an Illumina MiSeq with a v3 150-cycle kit. Processing in the source paper ran as follows. Repertoire analysis was performed in R inside a reproducible Nextflow workflow that covered QC, data transformation and analysis. LymphoSeq2, an R package for exploring AIRR-Seq data, was used to implement the custom analyses. After excluding a few samples that yielded fewer than 5000 total TRB sequences, approximately 170 HIV repertoires remained for analysis. Among the roughly 190 retained HIV repertoires, approximately 59 were collected before ART initiation and 129 after ART initiation. Repertoires were downsampled to 5000 TRB nucleotide sequences, with summary statistics averaged over 100 downsampling iterations. Only TRB sequences with CDR3 regions of at least seven amino acids were retained for analysis. Diversity was measured with a Shannon entropy-derived clonality score and the Gini coefficient. In the repertoire networks, any two of the top 5000 CDR3 amino acid sequences were linked whenever the two sequences differed by an edit distance of one. For TRB CDR3 amino acid sequences, antigen specificity groups and MHC restriction were predicted with GLIPH2. CDR3 amino acid sequences were matched against VDJdb and McPAS-TCR to flag known CMV, EBV, HIV or tissue antigen associations. Pre-ART, post-ART and control groups were compared with Wilcoxon signed-rank tests and Holm-Bonferroni correction. TCRdb carries this immuneACCESS record with in-frame sequences only. Its versions omit some clonotypes, under half of them owing to an unresolved V gene in the studies checked, with the rest unexplained. That table is the source of V, J and clone size, and D and trimming were worked out from the DNA. The sample table records 25,000 to 40,000 clones; 87% of these occur just once. The ten largest make up 10% to 15% of the sample.

As regards this clone: The clone's antigen remains unknown. Within one base of it there is no much larger clone, and no base qualities were kept.

Inclusion was restricted to participants for whom at least one PBMC sample before ART initiation and at least two post-ART samples were available. Treatment was received in the United States of America by all participants with HIV. Cryopreserved samples of about 0.9-11 million PBMC were thawed and washed before DNA extraction. At the time of the earliest PBMC sample for each participant with HIV, ages ranged from 23 to 54 years. PBMC samples were contributed by each participant from 1-4 timepoints before ART initiation and 2-8 timepoints after ART initiation, with a median of 7 samples. For every participant, serial HIV viral load, CD4+ T-cell count, ART history and demographic data were obtained. Using a Qiagen kit on a QIAcube, genomic DNA was extracted from unsorted PBMC, with samples processed in batches of 12. The study at large found these results: Because PBMC availability was limited, only the TCR beta chain was sequenced, with no alpha chain pairing. At every time point, the repertoire was dominated by expanded TRB clones first identified before ART initiation, although this dominance fluctuated and, in many PLHIV, declined after ART. Inferences about post-ART repertoire changes are limited because no data were available on ART adherence, viral resistance or therapy changes. The samples were dated from 2004 to 2017, and the ART regimens that were used may be less effective than current ART regimens. Because cell numbers in pre-ART samples were limited, unsorted PBMC were profiled instead of sorted CD4+ and CD8+ T cells. Compared with controls, HIV repertoires had narrower CDR3 length ranges, and the network structure pointed to an antigen-experienced repertoire that shifted only slightly toward naive after ART. Starting ART was linked to a significant rise in TRB diversity, yet even after long-term ART the diversity remained significantly lower than in transplant donor controls.

From the cysteine through the phenylalanine, the CDR3 covers 13 amino acids. Of all the DNA, just the CDR3 is kept, 39 bases in frame from base 1. Looking up the germline V gene yields CDR1 SGDLS and CDR2 YYNGEE. At the junction V is shortened by 0 bases and J by 5 bases, with 5 bases in between. The chain is assembled from TRBV9 and TRBJ1-4; the D segment cannot be called with confidence. This TCR came from a man aged 18 to 29 with HIV. The sample here was unsorted PBMCs, taken 1.1 years after starting antiretroviral therapy. Here is the DNA: TGTGCCAGCAGCGTAGGGTTAAATGAAAAACTGTTTTTT. The encoded protein is CASSVGLNEKLFF.